The clone carrying this T cell receptor (beta chain) has a single count. The data stem from a study of cytomegalovirus exposure and HLA in healthy donors. Both 60 Vbeta primers and 13 Jbeta primers went into the PCR. Sequencing used immunoSEQ multiplex PCR; TCRdb keeps in-frame clones, though not all of them. The repertoire holds 100,000 to 150,000 clones, with roughly 74% as singletons. The germline V gene has CDR1 MDHEN and CDR2 SYDVKM. CDR3 length: 14 amino acids. V lost 6 bases to trimming and J lost 4 bases, with 15 bases between them. The J gene is TRBJ1-1, the V gene TRBV28; no clear D. Specimen: PBMCs. The TCR was taken from a man aged 35-49 years in good health and CMV-seropositive. The CDR3 DNA sequence: TGTGCCAGCAGCCAGCGGATGCCGACCACTGAAGCTTTCTTT. Its translation: CASSQRMPTTEAFF.